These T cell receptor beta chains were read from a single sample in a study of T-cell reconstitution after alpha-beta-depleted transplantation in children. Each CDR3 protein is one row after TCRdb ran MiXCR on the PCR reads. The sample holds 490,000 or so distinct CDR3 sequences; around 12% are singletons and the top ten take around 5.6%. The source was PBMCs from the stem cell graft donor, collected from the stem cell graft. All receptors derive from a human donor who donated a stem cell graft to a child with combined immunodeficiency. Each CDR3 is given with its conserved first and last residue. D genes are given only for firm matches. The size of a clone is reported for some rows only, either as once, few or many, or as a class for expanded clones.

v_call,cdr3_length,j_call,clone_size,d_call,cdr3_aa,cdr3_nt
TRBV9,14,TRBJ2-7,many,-,CASSVREISREQYF,TGTGCCAGCAGCGTAAGAGAAATCTCGCGCGAGCAGTACTTC
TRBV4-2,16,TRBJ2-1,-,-,CAMGPGGLCVYNEQFF,TGTGCCATGGGCCCTGGGGGCCTCTGCGTCTACAATGAGCAGTTCTTC
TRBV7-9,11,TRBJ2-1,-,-,CASSLMGFLFF,TGTGCCAGCAGCTTGATGGGTTTTCTGTTCTTC
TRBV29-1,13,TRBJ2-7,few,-,CSVGTDSSYEQYF,TGCAGCGTTGGGACGGATAGCTCCTACGAGCAGTACTTC
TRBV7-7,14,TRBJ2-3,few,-,CASSLSRIAYTQYF,TGTGCCAGCAGCTTATCCCGAATAGCGTACACGCAGTATTTT
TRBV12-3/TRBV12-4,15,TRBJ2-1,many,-,CASSIPGRGTNEQFF,TGTGCCAGCAGTATCCCGGGGAGGGGGACTAATGAGCAGTTCTTC
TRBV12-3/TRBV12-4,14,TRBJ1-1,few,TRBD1,CASSRRGRHTEAFF,TGTGCCAGCAGTCGCAGGGGGCGACACACTGAAGCTTTCTTT
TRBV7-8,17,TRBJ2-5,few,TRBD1,CASSFTPGQGGGETQYF,TGTGCCAGCAGCTTCACTCCGGGACAGGGTGGGGGAGAGACCCAGTACTTC
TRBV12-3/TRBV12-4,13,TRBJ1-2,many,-,CASSLANGYGYTF,TGTGCCAGCAGTTTAGCGAATGGCTATGGCTACACCTTC
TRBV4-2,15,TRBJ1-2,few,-,CASSQGEGVGYGYTF,TGTGCCAGCAGCCAAGGCGAAGGGGTGGGGTATGGCTACACCTTC
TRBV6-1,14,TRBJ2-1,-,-,CASSPSKNYNEQFF,TGTGCCAGCAGTCCATCCAAGAACTACAATGAGCAGTTCTTC
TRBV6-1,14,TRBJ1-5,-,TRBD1,CASRPRGMDQPQHF,TGTGCCAGCAGGCCCAGGGGGATGGATCAGCCCCAGCATTTT
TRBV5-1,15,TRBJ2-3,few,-,CASSSEPGPTDTQYF,TGCGCCAGCAGCTCAGAGCCGGGACCCACAGATACGCAGTATTTT
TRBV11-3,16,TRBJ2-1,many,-,CASSPTTQMSYNEQFF,TGTGCCAGCAGCCCGACGACACAGATGAGTTACAATGAGCAGTTCTTC
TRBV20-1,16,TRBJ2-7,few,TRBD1,CSAAIPPGQGPSEQYF,TGCAGTGCTGCTATACCCCCGGGACAGGGCCCTTCCGAGCAGTACTTC
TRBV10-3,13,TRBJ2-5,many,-,CAIRPQLQETQYF,TGTGCCATCAGACCACAACTTCAAGAGACCCAGTACTTC
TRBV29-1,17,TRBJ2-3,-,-,CSVEDESEGVVGNTQYF,TGCAGCGTTGAAGATGAATCTGAGGGGGTAGTAGGGAATACGCAGTATTTT
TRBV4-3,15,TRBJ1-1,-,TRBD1,CASSLNTGDGTEAFF,TGCGCCAGCAGCCTAAACACAGGGGATGGAACTGAAGCTTTCTTT
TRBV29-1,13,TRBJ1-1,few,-,CSVVSGFNTEAFF,TGCAGCGTTGTATCGGGGTTCAACACTGAAGCTTTCTTT
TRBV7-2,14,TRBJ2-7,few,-,CASSLSGTPDEQYF,TGTGCCAGCAGCTTAAGCGGGACACCCGACGAGCAGTACTTC
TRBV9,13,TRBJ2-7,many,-,CASSVAEYYEQYF,TGTGCCAGCAGCGTAGCCGAATACTACGAGCAGTACTTC
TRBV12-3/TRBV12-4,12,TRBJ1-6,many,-,CATGRGASPLHF,TGTGCCACCGGCCGGGGAGCTTCACCCCTCCACTTT
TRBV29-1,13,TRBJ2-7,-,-,CSVEDKGAYEQYF,TGCAGCGTTGAAGATAAGGGGGCCTACGAGCAGTACTTC
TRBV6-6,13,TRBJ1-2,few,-,CASRPRVNYGYTF,TGTGCCAGCAGACCCAGGGTGAACTATGGCTACACCTTC
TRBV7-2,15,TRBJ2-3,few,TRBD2,CASSSSGRSTDTQYF,TGTGCCAGCAGCTCCAGCGGGAGGTCTACAGATACGCAGTATTTT
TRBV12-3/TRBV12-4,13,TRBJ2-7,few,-,CASSFSRRYEQYF,TGTGCCAGCAGTTTTAGTCGCCGCTACGAGCAGTACTTC
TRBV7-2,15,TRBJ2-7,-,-,CASSLRSTGPYEQYF,TGTGCCAGCAGCTTAAGAAGTACAGGGCCTTACGAGCAGTACTTC